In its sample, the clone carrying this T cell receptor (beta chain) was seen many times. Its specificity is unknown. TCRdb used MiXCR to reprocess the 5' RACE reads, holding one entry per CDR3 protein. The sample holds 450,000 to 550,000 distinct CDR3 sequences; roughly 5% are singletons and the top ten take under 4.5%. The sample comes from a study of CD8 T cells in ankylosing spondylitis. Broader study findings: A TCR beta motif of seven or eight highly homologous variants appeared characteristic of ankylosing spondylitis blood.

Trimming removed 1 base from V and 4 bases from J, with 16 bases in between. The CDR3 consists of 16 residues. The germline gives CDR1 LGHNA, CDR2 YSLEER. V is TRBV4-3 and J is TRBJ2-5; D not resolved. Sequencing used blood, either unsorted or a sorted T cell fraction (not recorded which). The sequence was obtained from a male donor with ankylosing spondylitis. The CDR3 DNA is TGCGCCAGCAGCCAAGGGTGGGAACGAAAGGGAGAGACCCAGTACTTC. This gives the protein CASSQGWERKGETQYF.